This T cell receptor beta chain was retrieved from a study of PD-1 blockade in classical Hodgkin lymphoma. CDR3 length: 15 residues. Trimming shortened V by 5 bases and J by 3 bases, and 13 bases separated the two germline ends. Germline V lookup: CDR1 MNHEY, CDR2 SVGAGI. Clones were sequenced by immunoSEQ multiplex PCR, and TCRdb holds only the in-frame ones, with some missing. This table holds over 85,000 clones, about four fifths found once. On this clone: The target antigen is unknown.

Every patient experienced relapse after autologous stem cell transplantation, and brentuximab vedotin exposure varied. Progressive disease, partial response or complete response was each patient's best response. Regarding the study as a whole: When set against healthy donors, newly diagnosed patients were reported to show lower baseline TCR diversity. Compared with baseline, CD4+ but not CD8+ TCR diversity had risen significantly by C4D1. Complete responders possessed baseline diversity comparable to newly diagnosed patients.

The TCR was taken from a human donor with classical Hodgkin lymphoma. This specimen was peripheral blood mononuclear cells (PBMCs), taken before the second cycle of nivolumab. The chain employs TRBV6-5 and TRBJ1-4; D is possibly TRBD1 (6 bases). The CDR3 loop is CASSPLGGSNEKLFF. In DNA, the CDR3 is TGTGCCAGCAGTCCACTTGGGGGCTCTAATGAAAAACTGTTTTTT.